The clone carrying this T cell receptor (beta chain) was seen once. The sample belongs to a study of pediatric ulcerative colitis. The germline V gene encodes CDR1 MGHRA and CDR2 YSYEKL. With 0 bases removed from V and 2 bases from J, the gap between germline ends came to 10 bases. The CDR3 has 15 residues. Libraries were prepared by immunoSEQ multiplex PCR; TCRdb keeps only in-frame clonotypes and omits some of them. The table includes tens of thousands of clones, 80% to 90% detected once. Material: blood. The rearrangement links TRBV4-1 to TRBJ1-2; D unclear. The sequence derives from a boy aged 10-17 years with severe ulcerative colitis. The CDR3 protein is CASSQDLQVNYGYTF. Here the CDR3 DNA reads TGCGCCAGCAGCCAAGATCTGCAGGTGAACTATGGCTACACCTTC.